This T cell receptor (beta chain) was sequenced during a study of shared clonotypes between healthy human individuals. Study-wide background: Each donor contributed plates that comprised three CD4 naive, three CD4 memory, two CD8 naive and one CD8 memory.

The germline V and J ends were trimmed by 4 bases and 3 bases, with 19 bases remaining between them. Germline CDR1 and CDR2: MNHEY and SMNVEV (reference sequence). The CDR3 is 16 amino acids. For each subset, genomic DNA was distributed in equal portions over several immunoSEQ plates. The repertoire was sequenced with immunoSEQ multiplex PCR; TCRdb's copy has only in-frame clones and lacks some. The sample lists approximately 2,200,000 clones, just over 90% occurring once. Whole-study results and caveats: Sequencing depth was a factor that was expected to affect clonotype sharing among donors.

As to this clone: Its antigen is as yet unknown.

CD45RO-negative cells were positively selected for CCR7, leaving out terminally differentiated effector memory CD45RA+ cells. The study drew its donors from healthy HIV-negative adults without recent acute infections or vaccinations. The sequencing input was naive CD8+ T cells from PBMCs. The source of this sequence is a man aged 18-30 years in good health. Some clones in this sample may be carry-over from other donors' samples. The chain recombines TRBV27 with TRBJ2-7, with D perhaps TRBD1 or TRBD2 (6 bases each). Here the CDR3 DNA reads TGTGCCAGCAGTTCCCCCGTGTTCGGGGGCCTCTACGAGCAGTACTTC. It specifies CASSSPVFGGLYEQYF.